This T cell receptor beta chain came from a study of CD8 T cells in Susac syndrome (dated by TCRdb to between 2017 and 2020). Study-level background: The study used repertoire sequencing to test whether antigen drove CD8+ T cell activation and differentiation in Susac syndrome.

RNA was extracted with the RNeasy kit and roughly 0.5 to 1 ug was reverse transcribed using random hexamers. The immunoSEQ multiplex PCR assay, covering 54 Vbeta and 13 Jbeta segments, was used to amplify TCR beta CDR3 regions. PCR amplification bias was corrected by using a synthetic template baseline for primer optimization and computational correction. The authors' analysis ran thus. Reads were annotated to V, D and J genes per IMGT and analyzed with immunoSEQ Analyzer, keeping only productive sequences. To calculate clonality, Shannon entropy was normalized by log2 of the number of productive unique sequences and then subtracted from one. For each patient and control, public and private clones were evaluated within the 100 most prevalent clones. A clone was defined as Susac-specific if it was absent from the healthy and MS cohorts, from about a thousand published viral clones and from other ImmuneACCESS disease sequences. Starting from the raw public reads, TCRdb applied fastp trimming at Q25, assembled clones with MiXCR and retained in-frame beta chains. CDR3 protein sequences are deduplicated, and each keeps its most common genes and DNA. TCRdb, not the original authors, processed these V and J calls. In all, the sample holds 150,000 to 200,000 distinct CDR3 sequences, and roughly 95% of those were seen once. The ten largest clonotypes hold roughly 0.088% of the sample.

Peripheral blood CD8+ and CD4+ T cells from healthy donors, Susac syndrome patients and multiple sclerosis patients were profiled using high-throughput TCR beta sequencing. The multiple sclerosis controls were treatment-naive patients who had stable or active relapsing-remitting disease and met the revised McDonald criteria. Bulk CD8+ and CD4+ T cells were purified by magnetic negative isolation, whereas CD8+ TEMRA cells were enriched by FACS. Blood was drawn into EDTA tubes, processed within 24 hours, and PBMCs were isolated by density gradient centrifugation. PBMCs destined for TCR sequencing were cryopreserved in liquid nitrogen and later thawed in a 37 °C water bath. A purity of at least 90% was achieved for sorted or isolated CD4+, CD8+ and CD8+ TEMRA cells. On this clonotype itself: The antigen it binds to is not known. No much larger clonotype is one base removed from it; base qualities were not supplied.

What the study reported, not specific to this receptor: The number of individuals in the TCR sequencing and HLA analysis was recognized as being relatively small.

Counted from cysteine to phenylalanine, this CDR3 has 11 amino acids. This entry keeps only the CDR3 DNA: 33 bases, framed from base 1. Trimming costs V 4 bases and J 14 bases, and their ends lie 11 bases apart. According to the germline V gene, CDR1 reads KGHDR and CDR2 reads SFDVKD. The chain employs TRBV24-1 and TRBJ2-1; the D gene is possibly TRBD2, with 6 bases matching. This receptor was taken from a human donor with multiple sclerosis. Sequencing was done on a sample of CD4+ T cells from PBMCs. The CDR3 amino acid sequence is: CATSDGTRKFF. DNA sequence: TGTGCCACCAGTGACGGGACTCGTAAGTTCTTC.